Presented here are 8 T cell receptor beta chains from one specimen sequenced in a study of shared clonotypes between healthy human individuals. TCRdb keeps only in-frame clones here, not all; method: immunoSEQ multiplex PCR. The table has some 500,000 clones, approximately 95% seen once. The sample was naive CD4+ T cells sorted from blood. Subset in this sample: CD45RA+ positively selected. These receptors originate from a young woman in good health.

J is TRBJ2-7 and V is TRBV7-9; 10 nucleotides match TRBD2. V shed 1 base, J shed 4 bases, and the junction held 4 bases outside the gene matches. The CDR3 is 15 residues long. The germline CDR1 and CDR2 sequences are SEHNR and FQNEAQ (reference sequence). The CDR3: CASSLEGSGRYEQYF. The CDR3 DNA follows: TGTGCCAGCAGCTTAGAGGGTAGCGGGAGGTACGAGCAGTACTTC.

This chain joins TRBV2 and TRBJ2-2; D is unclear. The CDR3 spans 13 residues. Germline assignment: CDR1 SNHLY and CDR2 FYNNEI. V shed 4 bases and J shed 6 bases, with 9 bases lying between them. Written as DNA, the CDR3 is TGTGCCAGCAGTGTACTGGCGGCCGGGGAGCTGTTTTTT. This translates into CASSVLAAGELFF.

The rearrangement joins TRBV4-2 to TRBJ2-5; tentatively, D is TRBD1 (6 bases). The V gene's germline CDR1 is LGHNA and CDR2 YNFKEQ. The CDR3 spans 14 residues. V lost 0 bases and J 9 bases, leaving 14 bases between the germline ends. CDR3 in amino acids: CASSQDGDGGPQYF. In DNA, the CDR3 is TGTGCCAGCAGCCAAGATGGTGATGGGGGCCCCCAGTACTTC.

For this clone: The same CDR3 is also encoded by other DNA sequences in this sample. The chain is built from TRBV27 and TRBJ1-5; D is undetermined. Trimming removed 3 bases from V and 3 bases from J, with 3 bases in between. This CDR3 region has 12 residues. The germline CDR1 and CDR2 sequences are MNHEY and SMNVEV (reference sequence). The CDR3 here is CASSFINQPQHF. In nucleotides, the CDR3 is TGTGCCAGCAGTTTCATCAATCAGCCCCAGCATTTT.

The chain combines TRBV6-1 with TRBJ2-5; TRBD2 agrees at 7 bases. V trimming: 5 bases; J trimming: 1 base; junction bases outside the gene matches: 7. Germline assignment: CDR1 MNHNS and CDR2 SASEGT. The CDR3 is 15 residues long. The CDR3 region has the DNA TGTGCCAGCAGTCCCCAAGCGGGGTTCCAAGAGACCCAGTACTTC. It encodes CASSPQAGFQETQYF.

CDR3 protein: CASSLRASAAASGTGELFF. The CDR3 nucleotides are TGTGCCAGCAGCTTAAGGGCCTCTGCAGCCGCGTCCGGAACCGGGGAGCTGTTTTTT. J is TRBJ2-2 and V is TRBV7-2; D gene unclear. This CDR3 comprises 19 residues. Germline V gene sequence: CDR1 SGHTA, CDR2 FQGNSA. Trimming took 2 bases from V and 5 from J, leaving 24 bases between them.

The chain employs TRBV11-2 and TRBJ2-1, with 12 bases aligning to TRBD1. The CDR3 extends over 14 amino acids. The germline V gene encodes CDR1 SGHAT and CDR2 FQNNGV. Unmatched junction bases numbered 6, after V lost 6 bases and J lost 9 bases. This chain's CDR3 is CASRGQGAPSEQFF. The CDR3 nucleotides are TGTGCCAGCAGGGGACAGGGGGCGCCGAGTGAGCAGTTCTTC. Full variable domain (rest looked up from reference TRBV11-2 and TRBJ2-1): EAGVAQSPRYKIIEKRQSVAFWCNPISGHATLYWYQQILGQGPKLLIQFQNNGVVDDSQLPKDRFSAERLKGVDSTLKIQPAKLEDSAVYLCASRGQGAPSEQFFGPGTRLTVL.

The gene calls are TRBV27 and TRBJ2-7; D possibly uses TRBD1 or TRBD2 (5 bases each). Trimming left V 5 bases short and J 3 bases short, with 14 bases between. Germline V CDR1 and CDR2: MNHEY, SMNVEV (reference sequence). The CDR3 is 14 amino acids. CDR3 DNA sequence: TGTGCCAGCAGTCCCTACCGGGACCACTACGAGCAGTACTTC. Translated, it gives CASSPYRDHYEQYF.